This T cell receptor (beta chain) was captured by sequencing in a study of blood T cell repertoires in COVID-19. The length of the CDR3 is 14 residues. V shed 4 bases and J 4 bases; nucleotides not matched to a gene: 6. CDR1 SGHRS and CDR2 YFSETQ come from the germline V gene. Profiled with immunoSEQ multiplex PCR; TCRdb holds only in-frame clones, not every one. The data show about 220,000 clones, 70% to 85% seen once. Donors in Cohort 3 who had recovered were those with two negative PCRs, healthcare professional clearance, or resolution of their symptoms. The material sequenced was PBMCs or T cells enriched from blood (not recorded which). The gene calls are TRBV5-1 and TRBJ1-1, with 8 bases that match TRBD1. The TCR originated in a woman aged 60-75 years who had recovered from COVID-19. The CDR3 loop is CASSLDRVGTEAFF. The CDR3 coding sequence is TGCGCCAGCAGCCTGGACAGGGTGGGCACTGAAGCTTTCTTT.